Listed below are T cell receptor beta chains from one sample, sequenced in a study of cytomegalovirus exposure and HLA in healthy donors. The protocol was immunoSEQ multiplex PCR, while the TCRdb copy is restricted to in-frame clones and leaves out a portion. This table holds about 350,000 clones, around 90% found once. The sample was PBMCs. These receptors came from a woman between 25 and 40 years old in good health and CMV-seropositive. CDR3s include the opening cysteine and the closing phenylalanine or tryptophan. A D gene is named only where the DNA matches it firmly. The size of a clone is reported for some rows only, either as once, few or many, or as a class for expanded clones.

d_call: TRBD1; clone_size: few; v_call: TRBV5-4; j_call: TRBJ2-1; cdr3_nt: TGTGCCAGCAGCCCAGGGGGCTACAATGAGCAGTTCTTC; cdr3_aa: CASSPGGYNEQFF
d_call: -; clone_size: -; v_call: TRBV7-6; j_call: TRBJ2-5; cdr3_nt: TGTGCCAGCAGCTTGGTGGGACAAAAGGAAGAGACCCAGTACTTC; cdr3_aa: CASSLVGQKEETQYF
d_call: TRBD1; clone_size: -; v_call: TRBV7-9; j_call: TRBJ2-7; cdr3_nt: TGTGCCAGCAGCTTAGGGACAGGGGATCTCATCTACGGGCAGTACTTC; cdr3_aa: CASSLGTGDLIYGQYF
d_call: TRBD1; clone_size: -; v_call: TRBV7-9; j_call: TRBJ1-2; cdr3_nt: TGTGCCAGCAGCTTGACAGGGGGAGGCTACACCTTC; cdr3_aa: CASSLTGGGYTF
d_call: -; clone_size: -; v_call: TRBV2; j_call: TRBJ1-6; cdr3_nt: TGTGCCAGCAGTGAAGCGGGGCCCTATAATTCACCCCTCCACTTT; cdr3_aa: CASSEAGPYNSPLHF
d_call: TRBD1; clone_size: -; v_call: TRBV28; j_call: TRBJ1-5; cdr3_nt: TGTGCCAGCAGTTCGGACAGGGCGGTAAATCAGCCCCAGCATTTT; cdr3_aa: CASSSDRAVNQPQHF
d_call: -; clone_size: -; v_call: TRBV30; j_call: TRBJ1-6; cdr3_nt: TGTGCCTGGAAAGGGGCAGGAAGTACCTATAATTCACCCCTCCACTTT; cdr3_aa: CAWKGAGSTYNSPLHF
d_call: -; clone_size: once; v_call: TRBV18; j_call: TRBJ2-7; cdr3_nt: TGTGCCAGCTCACCAACTTGGGCAGGGATGGACTACGAGCAGTACTTC; cdr3_aa: CASSPTWAGMDYEQYF
d_call: -; clone_size: -; v_call: TRBV28; j_call: TRBJ2-7; cdr3_nt: TGTGCCAGCAGCCTTATGGGGGAGCAGTACTTC; cdr3_aa: CASSLMGEQYF
d_call: -; clone_size: -; v_call: TRBV5-4; j_call: TRBJ2-3; cdr3_nt: TGTGCCAGCAGCTTGCTCGAATCTCCAAGCACAGATACGCAGTATTTT; cdr3_aa: CASSLLESPSTDTQYF
d_call: TRBD2; clone_size: once; v_call: TRBV15; j_call: TRBJ2-1; cdr3_nt: TGTGCCACCAGCAGAGAGGGGGGGACTAGCGGATACAATGAGCAGTTCTTC; cdr3_aa: CATSREGGTSGYNEQFF
d_call: -; clone_size: -; v_call: TRBV30; j_call: TRBJ1-5; cdr3_nt: TGTGCCTGGACCACAGGGAATGGGAATCAGCCCCAGCATTTT; cdr3_aa: CAWTTGNGNQPQHF
d_call: -; clone_size: -; v_call: TRBV6-1; j_call: TRBJ2-2; cdr3_nt: TGTGCCAGCAGTGAATTGGGTCTGCTCCACACCGGGGAGCTGTTTTTT; cdr3_aa: CASSELGLLHTGELFF
d_call: -; clone_size: -; v_call: TRBV2; j_call: TRBJ1-6; cdr3_nt: TGTGCCAGCAGTGAAGAGACAGTCTATAATTCACCCCTCCACTTT; cdr3_aa: CASSEETVYNSPLHF
d_call: -; clone_size: -; v_call: TRBV5-1; j_call: TRBJ2-7; cdr3_nt: TGCGCCAGCAGCTTCTCTAGGCTTGAGGCGAGCGAGCAGTACTTC; cdr3_aa: CASSFSRLEASEQYF
d_call: -; clone_size: -; v_call: TRBV6-4; j_call: TRBJ1-2; cdr3_nt: TGTGCCAGCAGTGCAAACAGCTTGGGGGGCTACACCTTC; cdr3_aa: CASSANSLGGYTF
d_call: TRBD2; clone_size: -; v_call: TRBV19; j_call: TRBJ2-7; cdr3_nt: TGTGCCAGTGGTACAGCGGGACTCTCCTACGAGCAGTACTTC; cdr3_aa: CASGTAGLSYEQYF
d_call: TRBD1; clone_size: -; v_call: TRBV30; j_call: TRBJ2-1; cdr3_nt: TGTGCCTGGCAATCCCGGGACAGGGCGGTTTACAATGAGCAGTTCTTC; cdr3_aa: CAWQSRDRAVYNEQFF
d_call: TRBD2; clone_size: -; v_call: TRBV27; j_call: TRBJ2-7; cdr3_nt: TGTGCCAGCAGTTTGGGCTACGGGACTAGCGGCTCCTACGAGCAGTACTTC; cdr3_aa: CASSLGYGTSGSYEQYF
d_call: -; clone_size: -; v_call: TRBV9; j_call: TRBJ1-2; cdr3_nt: TGTGCCAGCAGCGTAAACTATAAGGACTATGGCTACACCTTC; cdr3_aa: CASSVNYKDYGYTF
d_call: -; clone_size: -; v_call: TRBV7-6; j_call: TRBJ1-6; cdr3_nt: TGTGCCAGCAGCTCCCTGATAGGACAGAAGAGCTCCTATAATTCACCCCTCCACTTT; cdr3_aa: CASSSLIGQKSSYNSPLHF
d_call: -; clone_size: once; v_call: TRBV4-3; j_call: TRBJ1-6; cdr3_nt: TGCGCCAGCAGCCAAGACTGGAGTTCACCCCTCCACTTT; cdr3_aa: CASSQDWSSPLHF
d_call: TRBD1; clone_size: few; v_call: TRBV7-3; j_call: TRBJ2-7; cdr3_nt: TGTGCCAGCAGCTTAGCTAACCAGGGGGACGGCACCTCCTACGAGCAGTACTTC; cdr3_aa: CASSLANQGDGTSYEQYF
d_call: -; clone_size: once; v_call: TRBV4-1; j_call: TRBJ1-2; cdr3_nt: TGCGCCAGCAGCCGCGGACAGATCTACACCTTC; cdr3_aa: CASSRGQIYTF
d_call: TRBD1; clone_size: -; v_call: TRBV2; j_call: TRBJ1-6; cdr3_nt: TGTGCCTGCACTAGCGGACAGGGTAATTCACCCCTCCACTTT; cdr3_aa: CACTSGQGNSPLHF
d_call: -; clone_size: -; v_call: TRBV15; j_call: TRBJ1-1; cdr3_nt: TGTGCCACCAGCAGAGATCTCACCCCTTCTCGCACTGAAGCTTTCTTT; cdr3_aa: CATSRDLTPSRTEAFF
d_call: -; clone_size: -; v_call: TRBV10-3; j_call: TRBJ2-7; cdr3_nt: TGTGCCATCAGTGAGTCAAACCAGTTGGGCGAGCAGTACTTC; cdr3_aa: CAISESNQLGEQYF
d_call: TRBD2; clone_size: -; v_call: TRBV2; j_call: TRBJ2-1; cdr3_nt: TGTGCCAGCAGTGCAGACGGGAGGGCGGTAAATGAGCAGTTCTTC; cdr3_aa: CASSADGRAVNEQFF
d_call: TRBD1; clone_size: -; v_call: TRBV6-5; j_call: TRBJ1-2; cdr3_nt: TGTGCCAGCAGTTACTCTAAACAGGGGATCGGTGGCTACACCTTC; cdr3_aa: CASSYSKQGIGGYTF
d_call: -; clone_size: -; v_call: TRBV15; j_call: TRBJ2-7; cdr3_nt: TGTGCCACCAGTGCAAGGCTCTCCTACGAGCAGTACTTC; cdr3_aa: CATSARLSYEQYF
d_call: TRBD1; clone_size: -; v_call: TRBV7-6; j_call: TRBJ2-1; cdr3_nt: TGTGCCAGCAGCTTAACCCCGGTGGTTTCCGCGACAGGGTCCTACAATGAGCAGTTCTTC; cdr3_aa: CASSLTPVVSATGSYNEQFF
d_call: TRBD2; clone_size: -; v_call: TRBV4-1; j_call: TRBJ2-1; cdr3_nt: TGCGCCAGCAGCCAAGGTGAACTAGCGGGAGTAGGAGAGCAGTTCTTC; cdr3_aa: CASSQGELAGVGEQFF
d_call: TRBD1; clone_size: -; v_call: TRBV4-1; j_call: TRBJ1-2; cdr3_nt: TGCGCCAGCAGCCAAGTCACAGGGGAGAGGTATGGCTACACCTTC; cdr3_aa: CASSQVTGERYGYTF
d_call: -; clone_size: -; v_call: TRBV11-1; j_call: TRBJ1-2; cdr3_nt: TGTGCCAGCAGCTTACAGGGTGGTGGCTACACCTTC; cdr3_aa: CASSLQGGGYTF
d_call: -; clone_size: -; v_call: TRBV27; j_call: TRBJ1-2; cdr3_nt: TGTGCCAGCAGTTTATCGGAAGGGGTAGGGGGCTACACCTTC; cdr3_aa: CASSLSEGVGGYTF